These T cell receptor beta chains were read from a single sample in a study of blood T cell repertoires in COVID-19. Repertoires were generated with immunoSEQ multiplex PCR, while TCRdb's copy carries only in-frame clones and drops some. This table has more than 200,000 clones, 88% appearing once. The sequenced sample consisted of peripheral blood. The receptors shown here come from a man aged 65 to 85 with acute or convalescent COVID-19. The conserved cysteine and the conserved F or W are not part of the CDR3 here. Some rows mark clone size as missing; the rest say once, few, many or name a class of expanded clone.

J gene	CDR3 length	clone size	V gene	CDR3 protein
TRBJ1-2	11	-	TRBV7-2	ASSSDTVYGYT
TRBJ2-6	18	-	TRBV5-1	ASSPLLAGGPANGANVLT
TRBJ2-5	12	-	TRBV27	ASSSGTNVETQY
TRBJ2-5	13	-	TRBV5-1	ASSRGTGGRETQY
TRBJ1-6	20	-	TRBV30	AWNYYRGQPTGVGSYNSPLH
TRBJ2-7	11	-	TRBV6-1	ASSDPLSYEQY
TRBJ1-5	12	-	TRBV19	ASSFSQGSQPQH
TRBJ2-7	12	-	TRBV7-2	ASSPRQGGYEQY
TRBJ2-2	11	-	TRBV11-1	ASSLRRGGELF
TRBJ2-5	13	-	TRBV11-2	ASSTGQGIQETQY
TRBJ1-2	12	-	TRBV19	ASSSGRSFYGYT
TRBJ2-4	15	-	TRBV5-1	ASSPLDRSLAKNIQY
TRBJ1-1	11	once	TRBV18	ASGGGSWAEAF
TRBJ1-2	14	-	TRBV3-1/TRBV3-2	ASSLSGTGGIYGYT
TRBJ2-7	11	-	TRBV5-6	ASSFAFPGEQY
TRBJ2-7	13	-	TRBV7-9	ASSLGQVISYEQY
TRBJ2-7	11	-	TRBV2	ASSEESSYEQY
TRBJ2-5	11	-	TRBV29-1	SVEAWYQETQY
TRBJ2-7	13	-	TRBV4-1	ASSQGLAGSYEQY
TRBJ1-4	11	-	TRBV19	ASRRGLNEKLF
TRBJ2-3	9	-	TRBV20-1	SAPRTGAQY
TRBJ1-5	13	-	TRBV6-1	ASSLGLLSNQPQH
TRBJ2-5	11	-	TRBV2	ASSSDREETQY
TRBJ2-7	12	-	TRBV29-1	SVEAGTVPGEQY